Below, one T cell receptor beta chain is given with its context. The antigen remains unidentified. Looked up from germline, CDR1 is SNHLY and CDR2 is FYNNEI. The CDR3 extends over 13 amino acids. The J segment lost 6 bases and the V segment lost 7 bases, leaving 7 bases of the junction unmatched. This table comes from immunoSEQ multiplex PCR, and its TCRdb copy is limited to in-frame clones, with some not included. The table has 150,000 to 200,000 clones, roughly nine tenths seen once. The data originate from a study of lymphopenia after photon versus proton radiotherapy. Study outcomes and limitations: Relative stability marked proton patients; photon patients lost diversity and naive cells.

The source was peripheral blood, collected from a patient treated with photon-based radiotherapy. This TCR derives from a middle-aged man with gastric cancer. This chain joins TRBV2 and TRBJ2-7; TRBD1 aligns across 9 bases. Here the CDR3 reads CASKPGQGFEQYF. For the CDR3, the DNA is TGTGCCAGCAAACCGGGACAGGGTTTCGAGCAGTACTTC.